A single T cell receptor beta chain is shown here with its context. This entry comes from a study of blood T cell repertoires in COVID-19. The CDR3 covers 16 residues. J lost 1 base, V lost 2 bases, and 9 bases had no gene match. From germline, CDR1 is SGHTS and CDR2 YDEGEE. Using immunoSEQ multiplex PCR, the repertoire was profiled, and TCRdb retains in-frame clones only, with some absent. The sample lists 250,000 to 400,000 clones, about nine tenths occurring once. Specimen: peripheral blood. The chain recombines TRBV5-8 with TRBJ2-7, with 7 nucleotides matching TRBD1. The source is a woman in her thirties with COVID-19, enrolled during active disease. The DNA for the CDR3 is TGTGCCAGCAGCTTACCGGGACAGCGAATTTCCTACGAGCAGTACTTC. It specifies CASSLPGQRISYEQYF.